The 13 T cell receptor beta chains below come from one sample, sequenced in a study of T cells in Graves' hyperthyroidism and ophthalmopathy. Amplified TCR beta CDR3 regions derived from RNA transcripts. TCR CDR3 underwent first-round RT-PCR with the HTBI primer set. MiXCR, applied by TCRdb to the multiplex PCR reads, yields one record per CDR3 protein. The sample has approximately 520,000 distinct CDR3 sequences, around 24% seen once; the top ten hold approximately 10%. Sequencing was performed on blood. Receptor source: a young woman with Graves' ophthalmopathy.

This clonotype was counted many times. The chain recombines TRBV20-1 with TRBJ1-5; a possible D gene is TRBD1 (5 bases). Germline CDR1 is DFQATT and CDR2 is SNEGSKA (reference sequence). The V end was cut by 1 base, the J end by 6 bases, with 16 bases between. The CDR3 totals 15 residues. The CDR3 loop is CSARAGLQGRQPQHF. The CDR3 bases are TGCAGTGCTAGAGCGGGACTCCAAGGGCGTCAGCCCCAGCATTTT.

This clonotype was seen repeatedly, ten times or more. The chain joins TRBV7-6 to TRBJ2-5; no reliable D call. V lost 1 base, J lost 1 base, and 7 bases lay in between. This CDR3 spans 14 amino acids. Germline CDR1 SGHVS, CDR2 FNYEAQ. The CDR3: CASSLVPRQETQYF. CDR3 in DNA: TGTGCCAGCAGCTTAGTCCCTCGCCAAGAGACCCAGTACTTC.

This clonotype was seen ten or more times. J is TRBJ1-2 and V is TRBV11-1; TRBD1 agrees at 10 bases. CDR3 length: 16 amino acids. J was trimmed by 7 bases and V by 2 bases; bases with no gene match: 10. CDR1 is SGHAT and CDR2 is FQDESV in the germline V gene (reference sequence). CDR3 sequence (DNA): TGTGCCAGCAGCTTATGGGACAGGGGAACGGGGTCTGGCTACACCTTC. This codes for CASSLWDRGTGSGYTF.

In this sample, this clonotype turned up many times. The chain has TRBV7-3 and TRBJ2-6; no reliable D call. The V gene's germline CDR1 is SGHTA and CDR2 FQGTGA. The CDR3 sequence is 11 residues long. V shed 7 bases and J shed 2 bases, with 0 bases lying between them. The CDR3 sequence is CASTGANVLTF. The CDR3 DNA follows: TGTGCCAGCACTGGGGCCAACGTCCTGACTTTC. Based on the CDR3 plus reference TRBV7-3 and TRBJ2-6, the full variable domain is GAGVSQTPSNKVTEKGKYVELRCDPISGHTALYWYRQSLGQGPEFLIYFQGTGAADDSGLPNDRFFAVRPEGSVSTLKIQRTERGDSAVYLCASTGANVLTFGAGSRLTVL.

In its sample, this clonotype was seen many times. DNA of the CDR3: TGTGCCTGGAGCTTCGAGGGTGAGCAGTACTTC. Its protein product is CAWSFEGEQYF. The chain is built from TRBV30 and TRBJ2-7; TRBD2 might be the D (5 bases). Germline-derived CDR1 and CDR2 are GTSNPN and SVGIG (reference sequence). The CDR3 contains 11 residues. V shed 3 bases and J shed 7 bases, with 10 bases lying between them.

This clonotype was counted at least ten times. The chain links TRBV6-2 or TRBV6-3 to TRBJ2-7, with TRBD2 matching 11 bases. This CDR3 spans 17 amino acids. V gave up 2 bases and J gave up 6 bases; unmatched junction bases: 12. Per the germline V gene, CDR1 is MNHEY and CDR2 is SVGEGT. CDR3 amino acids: CASSYTRTSGQSIEQYF. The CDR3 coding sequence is TGTGCCAGCAGTTACACCCGGACTAGCGGGCAATCCATCGAGCAGTACTTC.

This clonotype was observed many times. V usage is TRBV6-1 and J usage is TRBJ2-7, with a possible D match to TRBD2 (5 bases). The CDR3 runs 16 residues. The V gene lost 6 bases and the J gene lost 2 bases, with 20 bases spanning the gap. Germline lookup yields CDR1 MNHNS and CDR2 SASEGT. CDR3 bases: TGTGCCAGCAGCCTCGCGGCGGGCAGCAAACCCTACGAGCAGTACTTC. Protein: CASSLAAGSKPYEQYF.

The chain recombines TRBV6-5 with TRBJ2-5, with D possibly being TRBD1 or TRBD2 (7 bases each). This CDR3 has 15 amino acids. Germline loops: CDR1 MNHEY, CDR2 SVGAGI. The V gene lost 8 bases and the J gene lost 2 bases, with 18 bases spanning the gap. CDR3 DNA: TGTGCCAGCGGCTACAGGGGAGCGGGGCAAGAGACCCAGTACTTC. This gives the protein CASGYRGAGQETQYF.

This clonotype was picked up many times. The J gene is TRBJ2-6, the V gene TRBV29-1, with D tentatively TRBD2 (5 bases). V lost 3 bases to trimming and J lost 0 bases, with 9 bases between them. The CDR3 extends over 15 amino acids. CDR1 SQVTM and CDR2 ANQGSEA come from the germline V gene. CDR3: CSVETGGSGANVLTF. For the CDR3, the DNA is TGCAGCGTTGAGACCGGAGGCTCTGGGGCCAACGTCCTGACTTTC.

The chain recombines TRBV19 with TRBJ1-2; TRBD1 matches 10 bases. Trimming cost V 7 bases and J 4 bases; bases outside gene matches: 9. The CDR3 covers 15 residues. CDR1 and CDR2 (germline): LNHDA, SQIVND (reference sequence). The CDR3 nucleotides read TGTGCCAGTAACCCGGGACAGGGGTTTATCTATGGCTACACCTTC. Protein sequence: CASNPGQGFIYGYTF.

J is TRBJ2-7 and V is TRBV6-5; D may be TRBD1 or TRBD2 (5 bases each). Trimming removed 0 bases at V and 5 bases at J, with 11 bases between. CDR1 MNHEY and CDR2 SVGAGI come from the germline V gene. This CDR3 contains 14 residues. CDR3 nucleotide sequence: TGTGCCAGCAGTTACTCGAGAGGGGTCGACGAGCAGTACTTC. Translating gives CASSYSRGVDEQYF.

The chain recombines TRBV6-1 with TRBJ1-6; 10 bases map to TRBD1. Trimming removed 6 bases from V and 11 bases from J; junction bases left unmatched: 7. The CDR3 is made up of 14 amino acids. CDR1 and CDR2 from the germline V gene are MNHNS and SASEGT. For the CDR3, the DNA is TGTGCCAGCAGCTGGGGACAGGGGAGGACACCCCTCCACTTT. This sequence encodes CASSWGQGRTPLHF.

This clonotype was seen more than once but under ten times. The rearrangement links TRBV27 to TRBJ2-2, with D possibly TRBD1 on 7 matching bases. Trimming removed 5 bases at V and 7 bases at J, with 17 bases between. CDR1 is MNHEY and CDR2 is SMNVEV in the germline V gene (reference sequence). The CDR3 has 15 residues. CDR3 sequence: CASSPRTGGGGELFF. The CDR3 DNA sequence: TGTGCCAGCAGTCCCCGGACAGGAGGGGGCGGGGAGCTGTTTTTT.